This TCR beta chain is drawn from a study of blood T cell repertoires in COVID-19. In the study overall: COVID-19 samples collected from the United States, Italy and Spain covered acute and convalescent phases. PBMCs, B-cell-depleted T cells, or T cells provided the cDNA or gDNA that made up the material.

The CDR3 runs to 13 residues. Germline V CDR1 and CDR2: LNHDA, SQIVND (reference sequence). The V end lost 6 bases, the J end lost 2 bases, and 8 bases lay between the germline ends. Authors' processing steps: Estimates of nucleated cell counts were drawn from the amplification of reference gene primers. Libraries were prepared by immunoSEQ multiplex PCR; TCRdb keeps only in-frame clonotypes and omits some of them. D and trimming come from the DNA, and the V and J calls and clone size come from that table. Of about 170,000 clones in the sample, approximately 91% were seen once. The chain recombines TRBV19 with TRBJ2-1; D remains unclear. Input material: peripheral blood. This clonotype was sampled from a man aged 18 to 29 with COVID-19, enrolled during active disease. The CDR3 is CASSPGPYNEQFF. The CDR3 DNA reads as TGTGCCAGTAGCCCAGGCCCCTACAATGAGCAGTTCTTC.